This TCR beta chain was obtained from a study of T cell repertoires in ileal Crohn's disease. Trimming shortened V by 4 bases and J by 2 bases, and 12 bases separated the two germline ends. Germline-derived CDR1 and CDR2 are MNHEY and SVGAGI. This CDR3 is built from 15 residues. To note about this clone: The target antigen is unknown.

The protocol was immunoSEQ multiplex PCR, while the TCRdb copy is restricted to in-frame clones and leaves out a portion. The sample has tens of thousands of clones; about 81% are singletons. The study's findings and limits: Sorted CD8 T cells held more high-frequency clones than CD4. Active smokers at surgery had more clonal expansions than non-smokers.

The sample was ileal tissue. This TCR came from an adult with Crohn's disease. The J gene is TRBJ1-3, the V gene TRBV6-5; maybe TRBD1 (5 bases). The CDR3 spells CASSFLAGAGNTIYF. CDR3 coding DNA: TGTGCCAGCAGTTTCCTGGCGGGGGCTGGAAACACCATATATTTT.